Shown below are 22 T cell receptor beta chains from a single sample sequenced in a study of blood T cell repertoires in COVID-19. Sequencing was performed with immunoSEQ multiplex PCR; in TCRdb, only in-frame clones are kept and a portion is missing. The sample records tens of thousands of clones, more than 75% being singletons. The sequencing sample was made of peripheral blood. The source of these receptors is a human donor in a cohort sampled during active COVID-19.

V and J are TRBV27 and TRBJ1-5, with D hard to call. From germline, CDR1 is MNHEY and CDR2 SMNVEV (reference sequence). The V and J ends lost 6 bases and 4 bases respectively, with 7 bases between them. The CDR3 covers 12 residues. CDR3 sequence reads: CASRRWNQPQHF. CDR3 bases: TGTGCCAGCAGGCGGTGGAATCAGCCCCAGCATTTT.

This chain joins TRBV5-1 and TRBJ1-2, with 10 bases that match TRBD1. J lost 7 bases, V lost 0 bases, and 12 bases had no gene match. CDR3 length equals 17 residues. The germline gives CDR1 SGHRS, CDR2 YFSETQ. CDR3 bases: TGCGCCAGCAGCTTGGCCGGGTGGGACAGGGGATTCGCTGGCTACACCTTC. Translation: CASSLAGWDRGFAGYTF.

J is TRBJ1-1 and V is TRBV9; TRBD1 might be the D (5 bases). CDR3 size: 17 residues. Germline-derived CDR1 and CDR2 are SGDLS and YYNGEE. Between the trimmed V and J ends, which lost 4 bases and 0 bases, there was a span of 19 bases. Here the CDR3 reads CASSPRPQGSMNTEAFF. In nucleotides, the CDR3 is TGTGCCAGCAGCCCGCGCCCCCAGGGTTCCATGAACACTGAAGCTTTCTTT.

The genes are TRBV12-3 or TRBV12-4 and TRBJ1-3; D uncertain. V was cut by 7 bases and J by 7 bases, with 8 bases left in between. The CDR3 is made up of 11 amino acids. The CDR3, as DNA: TGTGCCAGCAAATCCTTCAACACCATATATTTT. Translating gives CASKSFNTIYF.

The rearrangement uses TRBV11-2 and TRBJ2-7; D is possibly TRBD1 (7 bases). This CDR3 contains 17 residues. Trimming pared 6 bases from V and 1 base from J, leaving 22 bases between. Germline lookup yields CDR1 SGHAT and CDR2 FQNNGV. The CDR3 sequence: CASRPGRGQGDSYEQYF. In DNA, the CDR3 is TGTGCCAGCAGACCCGGGCGGGGTCAGGGGGATTCCTACGAGCAGTACTTC.

The chain couples TRBV2 to TRBJ1-6; 7 bases map to TRBD1. The V and J ends lost 7 bases and 7 bases, in that order; junction bases with no gene match: 10. Germline loops: CDR1 SNHLY, CDR2 FYNNEI. This CDR3 has 15 amino acids. The CDR3 sequence: CASMVEGTVNSPLHF. The DNA for the CDR3 is TGTGCCAGCATGGTTGAGGGGACAGTCAATTCACCCCTCCACTTT.

This clone ranks as medium-sized. The CDR3 DNA sequence: TGTGCCAGTATCTTGTCAGGGGACAGGGCCTTGAGCAATCAGCCCCAGCATTTT. It yields the protein CASILSGDRALSNQPQHF. The gene calls are TRBV19 and TRBJ1-5; the match to TRBD1 covers 9 bases. Unmatched junction bases numbered 14, after V lost 7 bases and J lost 1 base. CDR1 is LNHDA and CDR2 is SQIVND in the germline V gene (reference sequence). The CDR3 contains 18 residues.

This clone was counted once. V and J are TRBV2 and TRBJ1-3, with 9 bases identical to TRBD1. This CDR3 comprises 15 residues. Germline V CDR1 and CDR2: SNHLY, FYNNEI. Trimming took 6 bases from V and 1 from J; bases not matched to a gene: 4. The CDR3 is CASRGQGGSGNTIYF. The CDR3 bases are TGTGCCAGCAGGGGACAGGGAGGATCTGGAAACACCATATATTTT.

The chain employs TRBV9 and TRBJ1-6; 9 bases align to TRBD1. Germline V gives CDR1 SGDLS, CDR2 YYNGEE. V gave up 3 bases and J gave up 7 bases; unmatched junction bases: 5. The CDR3 runs 15 residues. The DNA of the CDR3 is TGTGCCAGCAGCGGAACAGGGGGCACGAATTCACCCCTCCACTTT. It codes for CASSGTGGTNSPLHF.

The chain employs TRBV11-2 and TRBJ2-2; 8 nucleotides match TRBD2. The germline V gene encodes CDR1 SGHAT and CDR2 FQNNGV. V trimming: 5 bases; J trimming: 0 bases; junction bases outside the gene matches: 8. This CDR3 is built from 17 residues. CDR3 DNA sequence: TGTGCCAGCAGCCCATGGCGGGGGGTCTCGAACACCGGGGAGCTGTTTTTT. This codes for CASSPWRGVSNTGELFF.

This chain links TRBV10-3 with TRBJ2-7; 9 bases line up with TRBD1. The V and J ends lost 8 bases and 4 bases, in that order; junction bases with no gene match: 9. This CDR3 has 14 amino acids. Germline V gene data show CDR1 as ENHRY and CDR2 as SYGVKD. Here the CDR3 DNA reads TGTGCCATCCTTAGGGACAGGGAGGGGTACGAGCAGTACTTC. It yields the protein CAILRDREGYEQYF.

The chain links TRBV30 to TRBJ1-2; D gene unclear. V lost 0 bases to trimming and J lost 1 base, with 6 bases between them. CDR3 length: 13 residues. The V gene's germline CDR1 is GTSNPN and CDR2 SVGIG (reference sequence). The CDR3 DNA reads as TGTGCCTGGAGTGTACAATATAACTATGGCTACACCTTC. This translates into CAWSVQYNYGYTF.

Comment on this clone: One end of the junction varies from germline; a read error may be responsible. The rearrangement uses TRBV10-3 and TRBJ1-2, with D unresolved. In germline, CDR1 is ENHRY, CDR2 SYGVKD. The length of the CDR3 is 11 residues. CDR3 sequence reads: CAIFGRPGILF. CDR3 nucleotides: TGTGCCATCTTCGGTCGCCCCGGTATATTATTC.

The chain links TRBV19 to TRBJ2-7, with 11 bases aligning to TRBD1. Germline V gives CDR1 LNHDA, CDR2 SQIVND (reference sequence). The V segment lost 7 bases and the J segment 4 bases; nucleotides outside the gene matches: 6. The CDR3 is made up of 14 amino acids. The CDR3 protein is CASITGTGGYEQYF. CDR3 sequence (DNA): TGTGCCAGTATCACCGGGACAGGGGGATACGAGCAGTACTTC.

The chain carries TRBV9 and TRBJ2-7; a possible D gene is TRBD2 (6 bases). CDR1 and CDR2 from the germline V gene are SGDLS and YYNGEE. V lost 4 bases, J lost 2 bases, and 13 bases lay in between. The CDR3 totals 14 residues. CDR3 DNA: TGTGCCAGCAGCCCGGGGGACTTTGCCTACGAGCAGTACTTC. Encoded protein: CASSPGDFAYEQYF.

This clone was seen once. V gene TRBV5-1 combines with J gene TRBJ2-7; TRBD2 is a possible D gene (6 bases). The germline CDR1 and CDR2 sequences are SGHRS and YFSETQ. V was pared by 3 bases and J by 2 bases, with 18 bases between. The length of the CDR3 is 16 residues. The CDR3: CASSSGPGTGTYEQYF. The CDR3 nucleotides read TGCGCCAGCAGCTCAGGCCCCGGGACTGGCACCTACGAGCAGTACTTC.

V and J are TRBV9 and TRBJ1-1, with D maybe TRBD1 (5 bases). This CDR3 comprises 11 residues. Deletions cut 7 bases from V and 7 bases from J, with 11 bases between. In germline, CDR1 is SGDLS, CDR2 YYNGEE. Here the CDR3 DNA reads TGTGCCAGCGGTAGGGGAGGTGAAGCTTTCTTT. This sequence encodes CASGRGGEAFF.

The chain carries TRBV5-1 and TRBJ1-4; 9 bases align to TRBD1. The CDR3 sequence is 20 residues long. V was clipped by 0 bases and J by 1 base; unmatched bases: 13. The germline V gene has CDR1 SGHRS and CDR2 YFSETQ. The CDR3 loop reads CASSLGATGGWIETNEKLFF. The CDR3 coding sequence is TGCGCCAGCAGCTTGGGGGCGACAGGGGGTTGGATCGAAACTAATGAAAAACTGTTTTTT. The whole variable domain, filled in from reference TRBV5-1 and TRBJ1-4, reads KAGVTQTPRYLIKTRGQQVTLSCSPISGHRSVSWYQQTPGQGLQFLFEYFSETQRNKGNFPGRFSGRQFSNSRSEMNVSTLELGDSALYLCASSLGATGGWIETNEKLFFGSGTQLSVL.

This chain joins TRBV30 and TRBJ2-7; 7 nucleotides agree with TRBD1. With 6 bases clipped from V and 0 bases from J, the junction kept 11 bases outside the gene matches. From germline, CDR1 is GTSNPN and CDR2 SVGIG (reference sequence). The CDR3 sequence is 15 residues long. Here the CDR3 reads CACYPEDRSSYEQYF. In nucleotides, the CDR3 is TGTGCCTGTTACCCTGAGGACAGGAGCTCCTACGAGCAGTACTTC.

V and J are TRBV6-5 and TRBJ1-1; D is unclear. CDR3 size: 15 residues. Germline V lookup: CDR1 MNHEY, CDR2 SVGAGI. V was shortened by 2 bases and J by 3 bases, with 13 bases between the two germline ends. CDR3 sequence (DNA): TGTGCCAGCAGTTACCGGGGAGGGAGGGACACTGAAGCTTTCTTT. It specifies CASSYRGGRDTEAFF.

The J gene is TRBJ2-6, the V gene TRBV9; no firm D call. CDR1 is SGDLS, CDR2 YYNGEE, per germline. The CDR3 is made up of 16 amino acids. V was shortened by 2 bases and J by 0 bases, with 9 bases between the two germline ends. The CDR3 loop reads CASSVSTTSGANVLTF. The CDR3 region has the DNA TGTGCCAGCAGCGTTAGCACCACCTCTGGGGCCAACGTCCTGACTTTC.

The V call is TRBV11-2, the J call TRBJ1-1; a possible D gene is TRBD1 (5 bases). Looked up from germline, CDR1 is SGHAT and CDR2 is FQNNGV. V gave up 5 bases and J gave up 7 bases, with 14 bases separating them. This CDR3 is 13 amino acids long. The CDR3, as DNA: TGTGCCAGCAGCCCTATTCGGGGGGGTGAAGCTTTCTTT. It yields the protein CASSPIRGGEAFF. The full variable domain, in which reference TRBV11-2 and TRBJ1-1 provide the parts outside the CDR3, is EAGVAQSPRYKIIEKRQSVAFWCNPISGHATLYWYQQILGQGPKLLIQFQNNGVVDDSQLPKDRFSAERLKGVDSTLKIQPAKLEDSAVYLCASSPIRGGEAFFGQGTRLTVV.